This T cell receptor (beta chain) was identified in a study of T cell repertoires in cytomegalovirus infection. Trimming pared 7 bases from V and 2 bases from J, leaving 24 bases between. CDR1 SQVTM and CDR2 ANQGSEA come from the germline V gene. The CDR3 covers 18 residues. A single record per CDR3 protein comes from TCRdb applying MiXCR to the reads. The sample lists about 530,000 distinct CDR3 sequences, more than 20% occurring once. This clonotype was detected a few times. The rearrangement joins TRBV29-1 to TRBJ2-6; D remains unclear. Material: PBMCs. This receptor was identified in a human donor in good health (CMV status not recorded). Some clones in this sample may be carry-over from other donors' samples. The CDR3 is CSGPAWSNQSPGANVLTF. The CDR3 DNA follows: TGCAGCGGCCCGGCCTGGTCAAACCAGTCCCCTGGGGCCAACGTCCTGACTTTC.